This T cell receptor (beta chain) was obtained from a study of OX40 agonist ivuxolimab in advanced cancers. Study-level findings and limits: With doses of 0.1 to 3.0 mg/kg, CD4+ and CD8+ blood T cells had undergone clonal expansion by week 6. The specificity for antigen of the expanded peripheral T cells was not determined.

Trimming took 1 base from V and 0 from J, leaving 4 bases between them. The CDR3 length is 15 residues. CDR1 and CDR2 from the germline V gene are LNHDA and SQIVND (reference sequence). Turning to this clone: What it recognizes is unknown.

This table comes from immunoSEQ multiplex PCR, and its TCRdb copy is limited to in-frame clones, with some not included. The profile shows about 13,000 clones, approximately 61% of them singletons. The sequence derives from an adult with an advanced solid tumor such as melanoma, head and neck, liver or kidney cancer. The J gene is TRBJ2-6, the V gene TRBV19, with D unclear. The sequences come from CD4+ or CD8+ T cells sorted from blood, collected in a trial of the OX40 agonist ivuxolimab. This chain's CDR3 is CASSIGNSGANVLTF. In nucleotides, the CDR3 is TGTGCCAGTAGTATAGGAAACTCTGGGGCCAACGTCCTGACTTTC.